Below, 16 T cell receptor beta chains from the same sample are listed, as sequenced in a study of T cell repertoires in cytomegalovirus infection (dated by TCRdb to between 2017 and 2020). This sample was sequenced with an Illumina HiSeq 1500. TCRdb's own reprocessing of the public reads used fastp at Q25 and MiXCR and kept productive beta chains. When rows share a CDR3 protein, they turn into one entry using the most common DNA and genes. For this sample there are about 920,000 distinct CDR3 sequences; roughly 30% appear just once. The ten biggest clones cover around 15% of the sample. These receptors are not linked to any known antigen. Reading the label with the study, this specimen's treatment or condition is: in vitro stimulation with specific CMV peptide epitopes to enrich CMV-specific T cells. The specimen comprised cultured CD8+ T cells from PBMCs, sampled from culture after CMV antigen stimulation. The receptors were sampled from a human donor in good health (CMV status not recorded). Some clones in this sample may be carry-over from other donors' samples.

CDR3: CASSFSQGAQVNEQFF. The CDR3 DNA reads as TGTGCCAGCAGTTTCAGTCAGGGGGCGCAGGTTAATGAGCAGTTCTTC. The chain is built from TRBV12-3 or TRBV12-4 and TRBJ2-1, with 8 bases aligning to TRBD1. The CDR3 has 16 residues. V was clipped by 3 bases and J by 7 bases; unmatched bases: 11.

This clonotype has only a few counts. The chain has TRBV9 and TRBJ2-3; 8 positions agree with TRBD1. This CDR3 comprises 15 residues. The germline V gene has CDR1 SGDLS and CDR2 YYNGEE. The V segment lost 4 bases and the J segment 3 bases; nucleotides outside the gene matches: 7. The CDR3 region has the DNA TGTGCCAGCAGCCCAGAGGGGGACAGGACAGATACGCAGTATTTT. As protein: CASSPEGDRTDTQYF.

This clonotype was recorded a few times. The chain has TRBV19 and TRBJ1-2, with D hard to call. The ends were cut back, 3 bases at V and 7 bases at J, with 12 bases in the middle. Germline V gene lookup returns CDR1 LNHDA and CDR2 SQIVND (reference sequence). This CDR3 has 13 amino acids. As DNA, the CDR3 is TGTGCCAGTAGTATCTCATGGGAGGCTGGCTACACCTTC. Translation gives CASSISWEAGYTF.

The gene calls are TRBV5-1 and TRBJ2-4; D is possibly TRBD1 or TRBD2 (7 bases each). CDR1 is SGHRS, CDR2 YFSETQ, per germline. V shed 4 bases and J shed 5 bases, with 25 bases lying between them. This CDR3 is 18 amino acids long. The CDR3, as DNA: TGCGCCAGCAGCCAACACCAGACGATGACAGGGAGGGAAAACATTCAGTACTTC. As protein: CASSQHQTMTGRENIQYF.

This clonotype was counted a few times. CDR3 nucleotides: TGTGCCAGCAGTTTAACTAGCGGGGGGGCAAGTAATGAGCAGTTCTTC. Translating it yields CASSLTSGGASNEQFF. The chain joins TRBV27 to TRBJ2-1; 13 positions match TRBD2. The V and J ends lost 2 bases and 7 bases, in that order; junction bases with no gene match: 5. CDR1 and CDR2 from the germline V gene are MNHEY and SMNVEV (reference sequence). The CDR3 extends over 16 amino acids.

This clonotype was recorded a few times. The chain employs TRBV5-4 and TRBJ2-3; unclear D gene. The CDR3 has 13 residues. CDR1 is SGHNT, CDR2 YYREEE, per germline (reference sequence). Deletions cut 4 bases from V and 4 bases from J, with 10 bases between. The CDR3 nucleotides read TGTGCCAGCAGCCGGGTGGCCTCAGATACGCAGTATTTT. Translating it yields CASSRVASDTQYF.

Regarding this clonotype: Germline and junction disagree at one end, which may indicate a read error. The chain combines TRBV12-3 or TRBV12-4 with TRBJ2-1; 10 bases are shared with TRBD1. This CDR3 comprises 21 residues. The CDR3 coding sequence is TGTGTCAGCAGTTTAGTACCCCGGACAGGGGGAGAGCTAAAGATCTACAATGAGCAGTTCTTC. It is translated as CVSSLVPRTGGELKIYNEQFF.

The CDR3 loop is CASSYVGGLEQYF. CDR3 nucleotide sequence: TGTGCCAGCAGTTACGTGGGCGGGCTCGAGCAGTACTTC. The chain combines TRBV6-5 with TRBJ2-7; D is perhaps TRBD2 (5 bases). Germline V gene lookup returns CDR1 MNHEY and CDR2 SVGAGI. The CDR3 covers 13 residues. V was shortened by 2 bases and J by 6 bases, with 11 bases between the two germline ends.

The chain combines TRBV5-4 with TRBJ1-1, with a tentative D call TRBD1 (6 bases). CDR3 length: 15 amino acids. Germline V gene lookup returns CDR1 SGHNT and CDR2 YYREEE (reference sequence). Trimming took off 4 bases at V and 0 bases at J, with 13 bases between the two ends. In DNA, the CDR3 is TGTGCCAGCAGCCAAGAACAGGGAATGAACACTGAAGCTTTCTTT. Translation: CASSQEQGMNTEAFF.

The CDR3 DNA follows: TGTGCCAGCAGCTTCCCGGGGGCCGAGCAGTACGTC. Its protein product is CASSFPGAEQYV. V usage is TRBV5-4 and J usage is TRBJ2-7; D assignment may be TRBD1 or TRBD2 (6 bases each). Germline V gene lookup returns CDR1 SGHNT and CDR2 YYREEE (reference sequence). The CDR3 contains 12 residues. The V gene lost 2 bases and the J gene lost 6 bases, with 9 bases spanning the gap.

Ten or more counts support this clonotype. This sequence joins TRBV7-6 and TRBJ1-2, with a possible D match to TRBD1 (6 bases). This CDR3 is 16 amino acids long. With 1 base removed from V and 3 bases from J, the gap between germline ends came to 15 bases. Germline V gene data show CDR1 as SGHVS and CDR2 as FNYEAQ. The CDR3 DNA reads as TGTGCCAGCAGCTTAGAGGCAGGGGAGGGGCACTATGGCTACACCTTC. It encodes CASSLEAGEGHYGYTF.

This clonotype has more than one count but fewer than ten. The chain recombines TRBV24-1 with TRBJ1-1; D unclear. Trimming took off 9 bases at V and 1 base at J, with 8 bases between the two ends. The CDR3 has 12 residues. Germline assignment: CDR1 KGHDR and CDR2 SFDVKD. The CDR3 is CATAHTNTEAFF. CDR3 sequence (DNA): TGTGCCACCGCTCATACGAACACTGAAGCTTTCTTT.

This clonotype has a count of ten or more. The chain employs TRBV12-3 or TRBV12-4 and TRBJ2-3; TRBD1 or TRBD2 may be the D gene (5 bases each). The ends were cut back, 6 bases at V and 6 bases at J, with 22 bases in the middle. The CDR3 sequence is 16 residues long. The CDR3 nucleotides read TGTGCCAGCAGCACGACCTTTATACGGGACCTGGATACGCAGTATTTT. Translation: CASSTTFIRDLDTQYF.

On this clonotype: This may be a read error: a much more frequent sequence differs by one nucleotide. The genes are TRBV6-4 and TRBJ2-3; 10 bases fit TRBD1. The CDR3 is 15 amino acids. In germline, CDR1 is MRHNA, CDR2 SNTAGT. With 0 bases clipped from V and 4 bases from J, the junction kept 1 base outside the gene matches. CDR3 amino acids: CASSDSTGGADTQYF. DNA of the CDR3: TGTGCCAGCAGTGACTCGACAGGGGGCGCAGATACGCAGTATTTT.

This clonotype was observed a single time. V gene TRBV2 combines with J gene TRBJ2-7; 7 nucleotides line up with TRBD1. Germline V lookup: CDR1 SNHLY, CDR2 FYNNEI. The CDR3 loop spans 12 amino acids. The V segment lost 10 bases and the J segment 2 bases; nucleotides outside the gene matches: 5. The CDR3 DNA reads as TGTGCCAAGACAGGGAAGCCCTACGAGCAGTACTTC. Amino acids: CAKTGKPYEQYF.

Ten or more counts support this clonotype. The chain joins TRBV7-9 to TRBJ1-5; the D is unclear. Trimming removed 0 bases at V and 8 bases at J, with 5 bases between. This CDR3 comprises 12 residues. Looked up from germline, CDR1 is SEHNR and CDR2 is FQNEAQ (reference sequence). CDR3 amino acids: CASSLAAEPQHF. For the CDR3, the DNA is TGTGCCAGCAGCTTAGCTGCAGAGCCCCAGCATTTT.